Ten or more counts support the clone carrying this T cell receptor beta chain. From germline, CDR1 is MNHEY and CDR2 SVGAGI. The CDR3 is 12 residues long. The V end was cut by 8 bases, the J end by 4 bases, with 12 bases between. The sample comes from a study of T cells after posttransplantation cyclophosphamide. The method was immunoSEQ multiplex PCR; TCRdb's version includes in-frame clones alone and lacks a portion of them. There are some 35,000 clones in the sample, none observed a single time. The sequence derives from a man aged 30 to 39 in good health and a related stem cell transplant donor. The sequencing input was PBMCs. The genes are TRBV6-5 and TRBJ2-7, with D perhaps TRBD1 (5 bases). This CDR3 reads CASSRGVYEQYF. For the CDR3, the DNA is TGTGCCAGCTCTAGGGGCGTTTACGAGCAGTACTTC.